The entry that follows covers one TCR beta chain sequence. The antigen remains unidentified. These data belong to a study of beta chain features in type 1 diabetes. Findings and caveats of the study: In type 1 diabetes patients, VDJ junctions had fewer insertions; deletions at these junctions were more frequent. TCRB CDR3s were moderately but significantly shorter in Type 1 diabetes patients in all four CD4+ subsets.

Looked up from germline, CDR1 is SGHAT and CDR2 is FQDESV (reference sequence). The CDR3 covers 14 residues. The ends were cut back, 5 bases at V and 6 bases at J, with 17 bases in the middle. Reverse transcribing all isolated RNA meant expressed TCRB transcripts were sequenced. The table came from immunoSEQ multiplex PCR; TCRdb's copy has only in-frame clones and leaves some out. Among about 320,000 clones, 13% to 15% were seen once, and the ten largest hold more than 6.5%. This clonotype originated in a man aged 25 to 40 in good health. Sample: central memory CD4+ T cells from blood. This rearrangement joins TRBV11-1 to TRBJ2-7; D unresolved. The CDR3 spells CASSLGMASTEQYV. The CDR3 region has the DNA TGTGCCAGCAGCCTAGGGATGGCTTCTACCGAGCAGTACGTC.